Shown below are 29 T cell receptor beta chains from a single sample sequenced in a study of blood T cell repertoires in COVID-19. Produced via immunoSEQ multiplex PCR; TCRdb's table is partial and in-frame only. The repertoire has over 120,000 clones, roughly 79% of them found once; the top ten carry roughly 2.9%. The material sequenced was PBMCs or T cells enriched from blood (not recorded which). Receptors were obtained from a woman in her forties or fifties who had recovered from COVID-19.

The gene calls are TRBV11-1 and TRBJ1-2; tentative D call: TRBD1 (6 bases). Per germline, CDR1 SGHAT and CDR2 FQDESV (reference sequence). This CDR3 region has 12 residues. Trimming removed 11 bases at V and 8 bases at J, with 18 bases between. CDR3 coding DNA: TGTGCCTCCCAAAAAGGGGGGGACGGCTACACCTTC. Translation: CASQKGGDGYTF.

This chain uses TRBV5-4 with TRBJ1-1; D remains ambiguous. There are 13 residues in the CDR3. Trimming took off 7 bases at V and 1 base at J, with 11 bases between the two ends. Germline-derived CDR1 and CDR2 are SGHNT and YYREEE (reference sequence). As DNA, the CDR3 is TGTGCCAGCTCTTCCACGGGGAACACTGAAGCTTTCTTT. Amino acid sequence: CASSSTGNTEAFF.

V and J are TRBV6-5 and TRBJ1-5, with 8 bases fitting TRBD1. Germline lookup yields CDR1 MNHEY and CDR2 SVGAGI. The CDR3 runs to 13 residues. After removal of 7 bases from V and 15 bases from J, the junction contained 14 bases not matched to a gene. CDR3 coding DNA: TGTGCCAGCACCGACCCCTTGACAGGGGTCAGGCATTTT. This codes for CASTDPLTGVRHF.

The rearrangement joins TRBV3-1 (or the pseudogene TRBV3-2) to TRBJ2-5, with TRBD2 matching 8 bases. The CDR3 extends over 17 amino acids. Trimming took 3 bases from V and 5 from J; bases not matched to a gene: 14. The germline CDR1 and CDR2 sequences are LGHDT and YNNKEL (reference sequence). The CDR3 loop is CASSHPTGGRSGETQYF. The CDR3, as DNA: TGTGCCAGCAGCCACCCTACGGGGGGGCGTTCGGGGGAGACCCAGTACTTC.

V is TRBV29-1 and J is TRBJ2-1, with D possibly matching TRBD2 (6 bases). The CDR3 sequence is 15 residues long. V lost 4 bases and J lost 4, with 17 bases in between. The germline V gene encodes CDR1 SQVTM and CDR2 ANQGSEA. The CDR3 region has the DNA TGCAGCGTTGCCTTTACTAGCCCGCCATACAATGAGCAGTTCTTC. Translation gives CSVAFTSPPYNEQFF.

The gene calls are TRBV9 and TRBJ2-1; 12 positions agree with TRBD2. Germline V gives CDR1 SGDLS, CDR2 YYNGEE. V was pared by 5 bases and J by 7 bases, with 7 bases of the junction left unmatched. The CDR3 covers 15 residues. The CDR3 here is CASSASGRGANEQFF. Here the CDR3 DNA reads TGTGCCAGCAGTGCTAGCGGGAGGGGGGCGAATGAGCAGTTCTTC.

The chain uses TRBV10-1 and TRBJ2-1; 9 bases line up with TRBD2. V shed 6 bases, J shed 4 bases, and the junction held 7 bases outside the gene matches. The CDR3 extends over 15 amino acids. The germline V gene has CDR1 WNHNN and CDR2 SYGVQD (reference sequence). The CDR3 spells CASSETSGAYNEQFF. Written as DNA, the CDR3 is TGCGCCAGCAGCGAGACTAGCGGCGCGTACAATGAGCAGTTCTTC.

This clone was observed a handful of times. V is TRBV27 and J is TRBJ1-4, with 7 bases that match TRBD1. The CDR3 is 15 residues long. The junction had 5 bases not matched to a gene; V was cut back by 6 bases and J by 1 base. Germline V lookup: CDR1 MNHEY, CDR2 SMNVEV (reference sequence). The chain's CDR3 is CASSLGTVTNEKLFF. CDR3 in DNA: TGTGCCAGCAGCCTGGGGACAGTAACTAATGAAAAACTGTTTTTT.

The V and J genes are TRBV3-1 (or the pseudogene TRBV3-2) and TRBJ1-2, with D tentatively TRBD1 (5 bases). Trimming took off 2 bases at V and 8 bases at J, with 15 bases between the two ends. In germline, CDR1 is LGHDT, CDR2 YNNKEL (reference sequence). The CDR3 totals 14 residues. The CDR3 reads CASSQSKRGDGYTF. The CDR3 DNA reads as TGTGCCAGCAGCCAATCTAAAAGGGGTGACGGCTACACCTTC.

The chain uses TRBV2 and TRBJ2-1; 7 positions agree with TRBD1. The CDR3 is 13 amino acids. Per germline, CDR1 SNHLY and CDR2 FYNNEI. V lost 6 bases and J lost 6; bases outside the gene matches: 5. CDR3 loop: CASRTGLGNEQFF. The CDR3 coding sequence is TGTGCCAGCAGGACAGGGTTGGGCAATGAGCAGTTCTTC. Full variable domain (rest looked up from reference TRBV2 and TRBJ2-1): EPEVTQTPSHQVTQMGQEVILRCVPISNHLYFYWYRQILGQKVEFLVSFYNNEISEKSEIFDDQFSVERPDGSNFTLKIRSTKLEDSAMYFCASRTGLGNEQFFGPGTRLTVL.

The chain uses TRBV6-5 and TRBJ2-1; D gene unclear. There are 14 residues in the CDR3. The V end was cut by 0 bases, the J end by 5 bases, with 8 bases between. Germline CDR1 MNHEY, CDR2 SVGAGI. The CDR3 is CASSYSGSNNEQFF. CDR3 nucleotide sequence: TGTGCCAGCAGTTACTCGGGCAGCAACAATGAGCAGTTCTTC.

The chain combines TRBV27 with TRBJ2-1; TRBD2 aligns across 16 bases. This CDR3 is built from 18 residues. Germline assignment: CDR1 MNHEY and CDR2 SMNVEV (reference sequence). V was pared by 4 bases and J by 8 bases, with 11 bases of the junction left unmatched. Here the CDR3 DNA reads TGTGCCAGCAGTTCTAAAACCCCCGGGACTAGCGGGAGGGATGAGCAGTTCTTC. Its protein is CASSSKTPGTSGRDEQFF.

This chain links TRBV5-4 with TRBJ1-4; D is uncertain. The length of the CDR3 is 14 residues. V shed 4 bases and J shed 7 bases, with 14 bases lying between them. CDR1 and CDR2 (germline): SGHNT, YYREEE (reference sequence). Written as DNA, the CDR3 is TGTGCCAGCAGCCAGAAGGGAGGGTTTGAAAAACTGTTTTTT. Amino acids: CASSQKGGFEKLFF.

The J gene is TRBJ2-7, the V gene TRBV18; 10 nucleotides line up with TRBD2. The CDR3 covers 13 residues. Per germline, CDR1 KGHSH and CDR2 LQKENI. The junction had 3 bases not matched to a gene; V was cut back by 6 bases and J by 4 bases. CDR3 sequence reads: CASSPAGGYEQYF. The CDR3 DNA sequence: TGTGCCAGCTCCCCAGCGGGAGGGTACGAGCAGTACTTC.

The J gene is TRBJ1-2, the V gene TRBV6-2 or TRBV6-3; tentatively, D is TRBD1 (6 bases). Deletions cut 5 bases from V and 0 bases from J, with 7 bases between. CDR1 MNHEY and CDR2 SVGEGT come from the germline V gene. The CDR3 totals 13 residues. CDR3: CASSRTANYGYTF. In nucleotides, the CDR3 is TGTGCCAGCAGTCGGACAGCTAACTATGGCTACACCTTC.

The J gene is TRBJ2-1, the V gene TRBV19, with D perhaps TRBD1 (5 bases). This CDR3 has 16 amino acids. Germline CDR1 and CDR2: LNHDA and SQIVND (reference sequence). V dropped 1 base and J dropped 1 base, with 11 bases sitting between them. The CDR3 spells CASSIVPGRSYNEQFF. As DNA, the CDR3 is TGTGCCAGTAGTATAGTTCCAGGGCGATCCTACAATGAGCAGTTCTTC.

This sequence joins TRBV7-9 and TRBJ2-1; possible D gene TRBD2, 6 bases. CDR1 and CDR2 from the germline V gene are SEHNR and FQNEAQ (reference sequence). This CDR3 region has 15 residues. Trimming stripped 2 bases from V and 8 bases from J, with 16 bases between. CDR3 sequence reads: CASSLHVGGWHEQFF. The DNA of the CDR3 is TGTGCCAGCAGCTTACACGTTGGGGGGTGGCATGAGCAGTTCTTC.

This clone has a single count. CDR3 sequence reads: CASSPGLAGGNPQFF. Here the CDR3 DNA reads TGTGCCAGCAGCCCAGGACTAGCGGGGGGGAATCCGCAGTTCTTC. The rearrangement links TRBV11-2 to TRBJ2-1; 15 nucleotides align to TRBD2. Looked up from germline, CDR1 is SGHAT and CDR2 is FQNNGV. V lost 5 bases and J lost 12; bases outside the gene matches: 8. This CDR3 spans 15 amino acids.

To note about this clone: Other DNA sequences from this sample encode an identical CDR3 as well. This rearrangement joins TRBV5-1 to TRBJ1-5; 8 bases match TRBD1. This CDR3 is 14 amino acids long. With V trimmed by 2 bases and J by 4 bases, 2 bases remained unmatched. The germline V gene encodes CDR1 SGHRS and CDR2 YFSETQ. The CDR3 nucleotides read TGCGCCAGCAGCTTAACAGGGGGAAATCAGCCCCAGCATTTT. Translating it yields CASSLTGGNQPQHF.

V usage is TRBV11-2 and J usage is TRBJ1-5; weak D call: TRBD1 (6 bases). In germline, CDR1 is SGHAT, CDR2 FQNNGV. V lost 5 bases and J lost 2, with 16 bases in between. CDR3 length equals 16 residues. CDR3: CASSDLRGEGNQPQHF. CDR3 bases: TGTGCCAGCAGCGACCTCAGGGGAGAGGGCAATCAGCCCCAGCATTTT.

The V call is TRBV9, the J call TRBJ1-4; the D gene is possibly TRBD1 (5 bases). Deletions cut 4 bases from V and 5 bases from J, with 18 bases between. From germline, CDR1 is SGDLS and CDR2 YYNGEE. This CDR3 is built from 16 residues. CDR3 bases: TGTGCCAGCAGCACCAAACCGACAGCTTCGAATGAAAAACTGTTTTTT. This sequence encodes CASSTKPTASNEKLFF.

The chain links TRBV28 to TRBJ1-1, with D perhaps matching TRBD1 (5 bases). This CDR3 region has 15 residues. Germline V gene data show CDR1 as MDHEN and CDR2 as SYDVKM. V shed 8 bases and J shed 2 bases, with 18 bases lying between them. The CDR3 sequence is CASRPIRQLNTEAFF. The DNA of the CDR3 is TGTGCCAGCCGTCCAATCCGACAGCTAAACACTGAAGCTTTCTTT.

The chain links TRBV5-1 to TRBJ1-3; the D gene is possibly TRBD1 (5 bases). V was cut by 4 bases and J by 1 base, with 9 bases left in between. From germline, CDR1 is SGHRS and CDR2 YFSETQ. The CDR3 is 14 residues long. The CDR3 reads CASSQGVSGNTIYF. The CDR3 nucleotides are TGCGCCAGCAGCCAAGGGGTTTCTGGAAACACCATATATTTT. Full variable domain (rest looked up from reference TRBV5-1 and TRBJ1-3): KAGVTQTPRYLIKTRGQQVTLSCSPISGHRSVSWYQQTPGQGLQFLFEYFSETQRNKGNFPGRFSGRQFSNSRSEMNVSTLELGDSALYLCASSQGVSGNTIYFGEGSWLTVV.

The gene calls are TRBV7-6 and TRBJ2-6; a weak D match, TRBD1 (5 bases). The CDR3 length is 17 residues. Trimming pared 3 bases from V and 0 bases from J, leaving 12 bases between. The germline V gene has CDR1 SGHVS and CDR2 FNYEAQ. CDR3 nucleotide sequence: TGTGCCAGCAGCTTTCAGGGCCTCGTCTCTGGGGCCAACGTCCTGACTTTC. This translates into CASSFQGLVSGANVLTF.

The CDR3 region has the DNA TGTGCCAGCAGTTTACCGACAACCTTTGGGGGGAGACCAGATACGCAGTATTTT. This encodes CASSLPTTFGGRPDTQYF. The chain joins TRBV28 to TRBJ2-3, with D possibly being TRBD2 (6 bases). Deletions cut 2 bases from V and 4 bases from J, with 22 bases between. The germline gives CDR1 MDHEN, CDR2 SYDVKM. The CDR3 consists of 18 residues.

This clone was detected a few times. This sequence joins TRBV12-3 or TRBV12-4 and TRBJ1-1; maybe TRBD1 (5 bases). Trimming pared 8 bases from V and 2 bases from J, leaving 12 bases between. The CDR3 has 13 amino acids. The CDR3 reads CASRIRANTEAFF. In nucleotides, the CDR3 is TGTGCCAGCCGAATCAGGGCAAACACTGAAGCTTTCTTT.

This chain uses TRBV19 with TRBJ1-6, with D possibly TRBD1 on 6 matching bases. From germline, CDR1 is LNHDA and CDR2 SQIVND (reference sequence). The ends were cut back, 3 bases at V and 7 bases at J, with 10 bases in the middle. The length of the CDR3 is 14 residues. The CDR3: CASSIDRFNSPLHF. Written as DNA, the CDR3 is TGTGCCAGTAGTATCGACAGGTTCAATTCACCCCTCCACTTT.

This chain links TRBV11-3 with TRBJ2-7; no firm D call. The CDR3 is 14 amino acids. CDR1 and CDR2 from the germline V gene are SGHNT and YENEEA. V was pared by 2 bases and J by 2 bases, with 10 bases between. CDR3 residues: CASSLTSGTYEQYF. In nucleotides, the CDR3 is TGTGCCAGCAGCTTAACTTCAGGAACCTACGAGCAGTACTTC.

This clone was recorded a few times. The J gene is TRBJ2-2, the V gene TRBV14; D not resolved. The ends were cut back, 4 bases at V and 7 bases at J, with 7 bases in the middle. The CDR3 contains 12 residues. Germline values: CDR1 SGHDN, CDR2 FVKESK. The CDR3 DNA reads TGTGCCAGCAGCCCCACGGGCGGGGAGCTGTTTTTT. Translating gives CASSPTGGELFF.